These 14 T cell receptor beta chains share one sample of origin, sequenced in a study of T cells after posttransplantation cyclophosphamide (dated by TCRdb to the mid-2010s). The library was obtained by the immunoSEQ multiplex PCR assay. TCRdb provides this immuneACCESS table in a form limited to in-frame rearrangements. Some clones are lacking; in checked studies, under half of them reflect an unresolved V gene, and why the rest are absent is not known. Recorded for this sample are roughly 19,000 clones; less than 80% of them occurred a single time. The ten largest clones take up roughly 27% of the sample. The meaning of the sample's treatment or condition label: high-dose cyclophosphamide on days +3 and +4 as single-agent GVHD prophylaxis. Busulfan and fludarabine conditioning, a related or unrelated marrow graft, and cyclophosphamide on days +3 and +4 were given to PTCy patients. This sample comprised PBMCs, obtained after an allogeneic stem cell transplant with post-transplant cyclophosphamide. All receptors come from a male patient aged 25 to 39 who received an allogeneic stem cell transplant from a related donor, was CMV-positive, and had acute GVHD only. After a transplant, some T cells may be the graft donor's own cells.

The rearrangement links TRBV7-2 to TRBJ1-1; no reliable D call. This CDR3 is 14 amino acids long. Looked up from germline, CDR1 is SGHTA and CDR2 is FQGNSA. The V end was cut by 5 bases, the J end by 4 bases, with 14 bases between. This CDR3 reads CASSPGREGTEAFF. For the CDR3, the DNA is TGTGCCAGCAGCCCTGGACGGGAAGGCACTGAAGCTTTCTTT.

This clone was recorded a few times. The rearrangement uses TRBV4-2 and TRBJ1-1; D call uncertain. This CDR3 is built from 15 residues. V was pared by 0 bases and J by 0 bases, with 8 bases between. CDR1 and CDR2 from the germline V gene are LGHNA and YNFKEQ. CDR3 sequence (DNA): TGTGCCAGCAGCCAAGAGCCGGGAATGAACACTGAAGCTTTCTTT. Its translation is CASSQEPGMNTEAFF.

The chain is built from TRBV27 and TRBJ2-2; 9 bases align to TRBD2. There are 16 residues in the CDR3. Germline CDR1 reads MNHEY; CDR2 reads SMNVEV (reference sequence). The trim removed 5 bases at V and 4 bases at J, leaving 8 bases unmatched. The CDR3 bases are TGTGCCAGCAGTGACCAGGCGGGGGGGCTCACCGGGGAGCTGTTTTTT. It translates to CASSDQAGGLTGELFF.

The V gene is TRBV4-2, the J gene TRBJ2-3, with a possible D match to TRBD1 (5 bases). The CDR3 is 16 amino acids. V lost 9 bases and J 2 bases, leaving 21 bases between the germline ends. Germline CDR1 reads LGHNA; CDR2 reads YNFKEQ. This CDR3 is CASLPTGATDTDTQYF. In DNA, the CDR3 is TGTGCCAGTCTTCCTACAGGTGCAACGGACACAGATACGCAGTATTTT.

The rearrangement uses TRBV7-2 and TRBJ1-1, with TRBD1 matching 8 bases. The CDR3 contains 14 residues. V shed 1 base and J 11 bases; nucleotides not matched to a gene: 9. The germline CDR1 and CDR2 sequences are SGHTA and FQGNSA. The CDR3 bases are TGTGCCAGCAGCTTAGTGTCCAGGGGGCGTTTGGCTTTCTTT. It specifies CASSLVSRGRLAFF.

This clone was picked up a small number of times. This chain connects TRBV5-1 to TRBJ2-4; D uncertain. The V end was cut by 2 bases, the J end by 0 bases, with 12 bases between. The CDR3 runs 16 residues. The germline CDR1 and CDR2 sequences are SGHRS and YFSETQ. The CDR3: CASSFYSDSAKNIQYF. In nucleotides, the CDR3 is TGCGCCAGCAGCTTCTATAGTGATTCAGCCAAAAACATTCAGTACTTC.

The CDR3 loop is CAWSPRGRGNTIYF. The CDR3 nucleotides are TGTGCCTGGAGCCCCAGGGGGAGGGGAAACACCATATATTTT. The chain uses TRBV30 and TRBJ1-3, with 7 bases lining up with TRBD1. V was pared by 3 bases and J by 4 bases, with 6 bases of the junction left unmatched. The germline gives CDR1 GTSNPN, CDR2 SVGIG (reference sequence). This CDR3 is built from 14 residues.

This chain links TRBV7-2 with TRBJ1-4; D is ambiguous. The CDR3 extends over 13 amino acids. V shed 4 bases and J shed 7 bases, with 10 bases lying between them. Germline V lookup: CDR1 SGHTA, CDR2 FQGNSA. CDR3 DNA sequence: TGTGCCAGCAGCTCTGACCGGGGTGAAAAACTGTTTTTT. It specifies CASSSDRGEKLFF.

The chain joins TRBV9 to TRBJ2-2, with 7 positions matching TRBD1. Germline-derived CDR1 and CDR2 are SGDLS and YYNGEE. The CDR3 contains 15 residues. V shed 0 bases and J 5 bases; nucleotides not matched to a gene: 4. The CDR3 sequence: CASSVGQGGTGELFF. The CDR3, as DNA: TGTGCCAGCAGCGTAGGACAGGGCGGAACCGGGGAGCTGTTTTTT. The variable domain in full, completed from reference TRBV9 and TRBJ2-2, reads DSGVTQTPKHLITATGQRVTLRCSPRSGDLSVYWYQQSLDQGLQFLIQYYNGEERAKGNILERFSAQQFPDLHSELNLSSLELGDSALYFCASSVGQGGTGELFFGEGSRLTVL.

The chain has TRBV7-2 and TRBJ1-1; 8 bases line up with TRBD1. The CDR3 spans 14 residues. Germline V lookup: CDR1 SGHTA, CDR2 FQGNSA. V lost 2 bases to trimming and J lost 5 bases; unmatched junction nucleotides: 4. The CDR3 DNA reads as TGTGCCAGCAGCTTACAGGGGGCGCGGACTGAAGCTTTCTTT. This translates into CASSLQGARTEAFF.

The chain employs TRBV7-3 and TRBJ2-7, with TRBD1 matching 8 bases. Germline loops: CDR1 SGHTA, CDR2 FQGTGA. The CDR3 runs 14 residues. V was clipped by 5 bases and J by 1 base; unmatched bases: 4. The CDR3 sequence is CASSADRGSYEQYF. The CDR3 DNA reads as TGTGCCAGCAGCGCCGACAGGGGTTCCTACGAGCAGTACTTC.

V usage is TRBV27 and J usage is TRBJ2-3, with 7 bases that match TRBD1. CDR3 length: 12 amino acids. Germline loops: CDR1 MNHEY, CDR2 SMNVEV (reference sequence). V shed 5 bases and J 7 bases; nucleotides not matched to a gene: 3. CDR3 in amino acids: CASSKDRNTQYF. In DNA form, the CDR3 reads TGTGCCAGCAGTAAGGACAGGAATACGCAGTATTTT.

The chain recombines TRBV7-9 with TRBJ2-7; the match to TRBD2 covers 14 bases. The CDR3 runs 16 residues. The junction had 4 bases not matched to a gene; V was cut back by 3 bases and J by 3 bases. Germline V gene data show CDR1 as SEHNR and CDR2 as FQNEAQ (reference sequence). The CDR3 spells CASSFGLAGGFYEQYF. DNA of the CDR3: TGTGCCAGCAGCTTTGGACTAGCGGGGGGATTCTACGAGCAGTACTTC.

The J gene is TRBJ2-7, the V gene TRBV4-1, with TRBD2 matching 9 bases. Germline CDR1 MGHRA, CDR2 YSYEKL. Trimming cost V 4 bases and J 2 bases; bases outside gene matches: 6. The CDR3 is 15 residues long. Written as DNA, the CDR3 is TGCGCCAGCAGCCGCGCTAGCGGGGAAACCTACGAGCAGTACTTC. It encodes CASSRASGETYEQYF.